Listed below are T cell receptor beta chains from one sample, sequenced in a study of somatic mutations in cytotoxic T cells in rheumatoid arthritis. Some clones are missing from TCRdb's copy, which holds only in-frame ones; the method was immunoSEQ multiplex PCR. This table has approximately 9,800 clones, 65% to 85% appearing once. Sequencing was performed on CD8+ T cells sorted from blood. The receptors derive from a woman aged 50 to 65 in good health. Both conserved end residues are part of each CDR3. The order of the fields is D gene, V gene, CDR3 length, clone size, J gene, CDR3 DNA, CDR3 protein. A D gene is named only where the DNA matches it firmly. Clone size is not always given. Where it is, it says once, few, many or a class for expanded clones.

d_call: -
v_call: TRBV28
cdr3_length: 14
clone_size: -
j_call: TRBJ1-1
cdr3_nt: TGTGCCAGCAGCCTTAGGGGCCAGGGGTTTGAAGCTTTCTTT
cdr3_aa: CASSLRGQGFEAFF

d_call: TRBD1
v_call: TRBV11-3
cdr3_length: 16
clone_size: -
j_call: TRBJ1-5
cdr3_nt: TGTGCCAGTGCGACGGACAGGCAAAACTTCAATCAGCCCCAGCATTTT
cdr3_aa: CASATDRQNFNQPQHF

d_call: TRBD1
v_call: TRBV7-2
cdr3_length: 15
clone_size: -
j_call: TRBJ2-1
cdr3_nt: TGTGCCAGCAGCAAGGGACAGTCCCCTTACAATGAGCAGTTCTTC
cdr3_aa: CASSKGQSPYNEQFF

d_call: TRBD1
v_call: TRBV5-1
cdr3_length: 15
clone_size: -
j_call: TRBJ2-5
cdr3_nt: TGCGCCAGCAGCTCCGACAGGGCCAGTCAAGAGGCCCAGTACTTC
cdr3_aa: CASSSDRASQEAQYF

d_call: -
v_call: TRBV12-5
cdr3_length: 14
clone_size: -
j_call: TRBJ2-5
cdr3_nt: TGTGCTAGTGGTTTGGACCAGGGTACAGAGACCCAGTACTTC
cdr3_aa: CASGLDQGTETQYF

d_call: TRBD2
v_call: TRBV10-3
cdr3_length: 18
clone_size: -
j_call: TRBJ2-5
cdr3_nt: TGTGCCATCAGTGAGTCCCTTCGAGCGGGAGTAACGCAAGAGACCCAGTACTTC
cdr3_aa: CAISESLRAGVTQETQYF

d_call: TRBD1
v_call: TRBV25-1
cdr3_length: 14
clone_size: -
j_call: TRBJ2-5
cdr3_nt: TGTGCCAGCACCTCAGACAGGGCGACAGAGACCCAGTACTTC
cdr3_aa: CASTSDRATETQYF

d_call: -
v_call: TRBV18
cdr3_length: 13
clone_size: -
j_call: TRBJ2-5
cdr3_nt: TGTGCCAGCTCACCGTCGGGGCAAGAGACCCAGTACTTC
cdr3_aa: CASSPSGQETQYF

d_call: -
v_call: TRBV27
cdr3_length: 13
clone_size: few
j_call: TRBJ2-3
cdr3_nt: TGTGCCAGCAGTTTATTCAGGGGAGATACGCAGTATTTT
cdr3_aa: CASSLFRGDTQYF

d_call: -
v_call: TRBV5-1
cdr3_length: 12
clone_size: -
j_call: TRBJ2-7
cdr3_nt: TGCGCCAGCAGCGTCGGGAACTACGAGCAGTACTTC
cdr3_aa: CASSVGNYEQYF

d_call: -
v_call: TRBV12-5
cdr3_length: 12
clone_size: -
j_call: TRBJ2-1
cdr3_nt: TGTGCTAGTGGCGGGGACTACAATGAGCAGTTCTTC
cdr3_aa: CASGGDYNEQFF

d_call: -
v_call: TRBV19
cdr3_length: 12
clone_size: -
j_call: TRBJ1-5
cdr3_nt: TGTGCCAGTAGTCACAGGAATCAGCCCCAGCATTTT
cdr3_aa: CASSHRNQPQHF

d_call: -
v_call: TRBV9
cdr3_length: 13
clone_size: -
j_call: TRBJ1-2
cdr3_nt: TGTGCCAGCAGCTCCGGACAAAGAAATGGCTACACCTTC
cdr3_aa: CASSSGQRNGYTF

d_call: TRBD2
v_call: TRBV6-4
cdr3_length: 15
clone_size: -
j_call: TRBJ2-1
cdr3_nt: TGTGCCAGCAGTGAGGGTAGCGGGAGCTACAATGAGCAGTTCTTC
cdr3_aa: CASSEGSGSYNEQFF

d_call: -
v_call: TRBV19
cdr3_length: 14
clone_size: -
j_call: TRBJ1-2
cdr3_nt: TGTGCCAGTAGTATACCCCAAAGCTGGTATGGCTACACCTTC
cdr3_aa: CASSIPQSWYGYTF

d_call: TRBD2
v_call: TRBV7-9
cdr3_length: 17
clone_size: -
j_call: TRBJ2-5
cdr3_nt: TGTGCCAGCAGCCCGAAACAAGGACTAGCGGGGCAAGAGACCCAGTACTTC
cdr3_aa: CASSPKQGLAGQETQYF

d_call: TRBD1
v_call: TRBV6-5
cdr3_length: 15
clone_size: -
j_call: TRBJ2-2
cdr3_nt: TGTGCCAGCAGAACGACAGGGTGGGGGACCGGGGAGCTGTTTTTT
cdr3_aa: CASRTTGWGTGELFF

d_call: -
v_call: TRBV5-1
cdr3_length: 14
clone_size: -
j_call: TRBJ2-3
cdr3_nt: TGCGCCAGCAGCTTTGAGGGTAGGGGGGATACGCAGTATTTT
cdr3_aa: CASSFEGRGDTQYF

d_call: -
v_call: TRBV11-2
cdr3_length: 15
clone_size: once
j_call: TRBJ1-5
cdr3_nt: TGTGCCAGCAGACTAGAGGATGATAGCAATCAGCCCCAGCATTTT
cdr3_aa: CASRLEDDSNQPQHF

d_call: TRBD2
v_call: TRBV7-9
cdr3_length: 15
clone_size: few
j_call: TRBJ2-7
cdr3_nt: TGTGCCAGCAGCCCAACTAGCGGGAGAGGGTACGAGCAGTACTTC
cdr3_aa: CASSPTSGRGYEQYF

d_call: TRBD2
v_call: TRBV11-2
cdr3_length: 17
clone_size: -
j_call: TRBJ2-3
cdr3_nt: TGTGCCAGCAGCTTAGTAGCGGGGGCCGTTAGCACAGATACGCAGTATTTT
cdr3_aa: CASSLVAGAVSTDTQYF

d_call: -
v_call: TRBV6-5
cdr3_length: 13
clone_size: -
j_call: TRBJ1-2
cdr3_nt: TGTGCCAGCAGCAAAGACTTCCTCTATGGCTACACCTTC
cdr3_aa: CASSKDFLYGYTF

d_call: -
v_call: TRBV4-3
cdr3_length: 16
clone_size: -
j_call: TRBJ2-7
cdr3_nt: TGCGCCAGCAGCCAAGATCGAGGGACTGGAAGTGACGAGCAGTACTTC
cdr3_aa: CASSQDRGTGSDEQYF

d_call: -
v_call: TRBV7-2
cdr3_length: 15
clone_size: -
j_call: TRBJ1-1
cdr3_nt: TGTGCCAGCGTTAGTGGGGCGAGTATGAACACTGAAGCTTTCTTT
cdr3_aa: CASVSGASMNTEAFF

d_call: -
v_call: TRBV19
cdr3_length: 13
clone_size: -
j_call: TRBJ2-7
cdr3_nt: TGTGCCAGACCATCTTCTCCCACCGAGGAGCAGTACTTC
cdr3_aa: CARPSSPTEEQYF

d_call: -
v_call: TRBV7-9
cdr3_length: 15
clone_size: -
j_call: TRBJ2-7
cdr3_nt: TGTGCCAGCAGCTTAGTAGCAGGGCCAACCTACGAGCAGTACTTC
cdr3_aa: CASSLVAGPTYEQYF

d_call: -
v_call: TRBV4-2
cdr3_length: 15
clone_size: -
j_call: TRBJ1-1
cdr3_nt: TGTGCCAGCAGCTTGGATCCGGACACCTACACTGAAGCTTTCTTT
cdr3_aa: CASSLDPDTYTEAFF

d_call: TRBD1
v_call: TRBV5-1
cdr3_length: 15
clone_size: -
j_call: TRBJ1-6
cdr3_nt: TGCGCCAGCAGCTCTACCGGGACAGGAAATTCACCCCTCCACTTT
cdr3_aa: CASSSTGTGNSPLHF

d_call: TRBD2
v_call: TRBV4-3
cdr3_length: 15
clone_size: few
j_call: TRBJ2-1
cdr3_nt: TGCGCCAGCGTTCCTCCTAGCGGGCGAAACAATGAGCAGTTCTTC
cdr3_aa: CASVPPSGRNNEQFF

d_call: TRBD1
v_call: TRBV30
cdr3_length: 14
clone_size: -
j_call: TRBJ2-3
cdr3_nt: TGTGCCTGGAGTGTACAGGGGGCTGGAGATACGCAGTATTTT
cdr3_aa: CAWSVQGAGDTQYF

d_call: -
v_call: TRBV4-3
cdr3_length: 15
clone_size: -
j_call: TRBJ2-7
cdr3_nt: TGCGCCAGCAGCCCCTCCCGAGACACTCTCCACGAGCAGTACTTC
cdr3_aa: CASSPSRDTLHEQYF

d_call: -
v_call: TRBV6-6
cdr3_length: 12
clone_size: few
j_call: TRBJ2-7
cdr3_nt: TGTGCCAGCAACCTACAGGGAACCGAGCAGTACTTC
cdr3_aa: CASNLQGTEQYF

d_call: -
v_call: TRBV18
cdr3_length: 14
clone_size: once
j_call: TRBJ1-3
cdr3_nt: TGTGCCAGCTCACCGGGGGCCTCTGGAAACACCATATATTTT
cdr3_aa: CASSPGASGNTIYF

d_call: -
v_call: TRBV7-9
cdr3_length: 12
clone_size: -
j_call: TRBJ2-5
cdr3_nt: TGTGCCAGCACCACTTCAGGGGAGACCCAGTACTTC
cdr3_aa: CASTTSGETQYF

d_call: -
v_call: TRBV11-2
cdr3_length: 15
clone_size: -
j_call: TRBJ2-6
cdr3_nt: TGTGCCAGCAGCTTAGGGGGGGAAGGGGCCAACGTCCTGACTTTC
cdr3_aa: CASSLGGEGANVLTF

d_call: -
v_call: TRBV28
cdr3_length: 15
clone_size: -
j_call: TRBJ2-1
cdr3_nt: TGTGCCAGCAGTTTTGGCGACACCGACTACAATGAGCAGTTCTTC
cdr3_aa: CASSFGDTDYNEQFF

d_call: -
v_call: TRBV11-2
cdr3_length: 15
clone_size: -
j_call: TRBJ2-1
cdr3_nt: TGTGCCAGCAGCTCTACTAGCAGCTCCTACAATGAGCAGTTCTTC
cdr3_aa: CASSSTSSSYNEQFF

d_call: TRBD2
v_call: TRBV2
cdr3_length: 16
clone_size: once
j_call: TRBJ2-3
cdr3_nt: TGTGCCAGCAGGCCCTTACTAGCGGGAAAGACGGATACGCAGTATTTT
cdr3_aa: CASRPLLAGKTDTQYF

d_call: TRBD2
v_call: TRBV5-6
cdr3_length: 15
clone_size: -
j_call: TRBJ2-7
cdr3_nt: TGTGCCAGCAGCCCCCCAGGAGCGGGGGGAAGGGAGCAGTACTTC
cdr3_aa: CASSPPGAGGREQYF

d_call: -
v_call: TRBV11-2
cdr3_length: 12
clone_size: -
j_call: TRBJ2-7
cdr3_nt: TGTGCCAGCAGCTCCCAGGGTAACGAGCAGTACTTC
cdr3_aa: CASSSQGNEQYF

d_call: -
v_call: TRBV30
cdr3_length: 14
clone_size: -
j_call: TRBJ2-1
cdr3_nt: TGTGCCTGTACTCCGGGAGCCTCCTACAATGAGCAGTTCTTC
cdr3_aa: CACTPGASYNEQFF

d_call: TRBD1
v_call: TRBV6-5
cdr3_length: 14
clone_size: -
j_call: TRBJ1-1
cdr3_nt: TGTGCCAGCAGCCGCGACAGGGAGGTCACTGAAGCTTTCTTT
cdr3_aa: CASSRDREVTEAFF

d_call: TRBD1
v_call: TRBV7-9
cdr3_length: 14
clone_size: -
j_call: TRBJ2-7
cdr3_nt: TGTGCCAGCAGCTCTCGACAGGGTCCTTACGAGCAGTACTTC
cdr3_aa: CASSSRQGPYEQYF

d_call: -
v_call: TRBV21-1
cdr3_length: 21
clone_size: -
j_call: TRBJ2-7
cdr3_nt: TGTGCCAGCAGCAAAGGCCTTATGCTCTCTCTCGACAGGGCATGTCCCTACGAGCAGTACTTC
cdr3_aa: CASSKGLMLSLDRACPYEQYF